This TCR beta chain derives from a study of T cells in Graves' hyperthyroidism and ophthalmopathy (dated by TCRdb to about 2019). As for the study more broadly: Peripheral blood was sampled at the time of initial diagnosis, prior to any treatment. According to the paper, TCR Vbeta CDR3 sequencing was carried out on 135 peripheral blood samples, which came from approximately 41 ophthalmopathy, 80 or so hyperthyroidism and some 17 progressor patients. In addition, the study compared T-cell repertoires in thyroid tissue and in blood from six Graves' hyperthyroidism patients. A discovery cohort of roughly 96 patients, 43 with Graves' ophthalmopathy and 57 with stable Graves' hyperthyroidism, was used to find distinguishing TCR V-J signatures. For training and testing, the 100 or so patients in the discovery cohort were randomly divided in a 7:3 ratio. After sampling, hyperthyroidism patients received methimazole starting at 30 mg daily, and ophthalmopathy patients received high-dose intravenous methylprednisolone. Prospective prediction of ophthalmopathy was tested in an independent validation cohort consisting of roughly 20 hyperthyroidism patients and 15 or so patients who later progressed to ophthalmopathy. What the research found in general, with its limitations: In validation, progression to ophthalmopathy was predicted by the model with almost 71% sensitivity and 72% to 85% specificity, a median of approximately 6.5 months before onset. In cross-validation, a model built on a 13 V-J signature told ophthalmopathy apart from stable hyperthyroidism with 85% to 90% sensitivity and about 81% specificity, and in testing the same model reached 80%/75%. Most expanded thyroid clonotypes (frequency above 0.001) were also found in blood, which suggests that blood repertoires may mirror thyroid immune responses. Sample size was not statistically predetermined, and investigators were not blinded to group allocation.

The TCR beta CDR3 regions were amplified from RNA transcripts. For the first round of RT-PCR on the TCR CDR3, the HTBI primer set was used together with the Qiagen OneStep RT-PCR kit. Libraries were constructed in a second round of multiplex PCR, after which size selection and purification were performed. The libraries were sequenced on an Illumina HiSeq2000 using paired-end 100 bp reads. In the source study's methods: SOAPnuke was used to process the raw data, throwing out any read that contained adapters or uncalled bases, had a mean Phred below 15, or lacked an exact constant-primer or identifier match. COPE v1.2.5 was used to merge high-quality paired reads, and clonotypes were defined as unique nucleotide sequences. Clonotypes were aligned to IMGT TRBV, TRBD and TRBJ reference segments using MiTCR v1.1. The analysis was restricted to V-J combinations with a frequency above 0.0001, which together covered over 99% of the repertoires. A TCS score was defined as the ratio of F50 (clonal expansion) to E x V (chaos), with BLOSUM62-based TCRdist applied between CDR3 peptides within each V-J. Welch's t-statistics and random forest reduced around 550 V-J features to 10 to 15, which were used in a naive Bayes classifier (R e1071). TCRdb cleaned the public reads at Q25 with fastp, built clones with MiXCR and kept in-frame beta chains. Every CDR3 protein is listed once, alongside the most common genes and DNA of its rows. The V and J calls come from TCRdb's annotation, not from the publication. The sample table holds about 290,000 distinct CDR3 sequences, of which around 15% were seen once. The ten most abundant clones make up approximately 7.9% of the sample.

Worth noting for this clonotype: No cognate antigen has been identified for it. No much larger clone is present one base from it, and per-base qualities are unavailable.

Relative to germline, V is 8 bases shorter and J is 5 bases shorter, with 13 bases between their ends. CDR1 is given as MNHEY and CDR2 as SMNVEV, both from the germline V gene (reference sequence). The CDR3 measures 13 amino acids from cysteine to phenylalanine. Only the CDR3 part of the read is kept: 39 bases, read in frame from the first base. Stable Graves' hyperthyroidism was defined as the absence of progression to ophthalmopathy over 18 months of follow-up. The hyperthyroidism patients were between 18 and 65 years old and newly diagnosed, with a disease duration of less than 2 months. The study excluded patients with uncontrolled infections, other autoimmune diseases, pregnancy or lactation. Clinical symptoms, serum thyroxine and TRAb, thyroid ultrasound, and orbital computed tomography formed the basis for the diagnoses. PBMCs were separated from about 10 ml of fresh peripheral blood using Ficoll-Paque density gradient centrifugation. Trizol reagent was used to extract total RNA, and RNA quality was then checked on an Agilent 2100 Bioanalyzer.

This sequence uses TRBV27 and TRBJ2-1, and TRBD2 may be the D gene, going by 6 matching bases. The sequenced sample consisted of blood. The clonotype originates from a middle-aged woman with Graves' hyperthyroidism. The nucleotide sequence is given as TGTGCCAGCCAAATAGCGGTAAACAATGAGCAGTTCTTC. It translates to CASQIAVNNEQFF.